The rows below give T cell receptor beta chains drawn from one sample of a study of T cell responses to AZD1222 COVID-19 vaccine. The table came from immunoSEQ multiplex PCR; TCRdb's copy has only in-frame clones and leaves some out. Of about 78,000 clones in the sample, 75% to 95% are singletons; the top ten hold around 3.4%. The sample was peripheral blood, taken 28 days after the second AZD1222 dose. The receptors shown here come from an adult who received the AZD1222 COVID-19 vaccine. CDR3s include the opening cysteine and the closing phenylalanine or tryptophan. The D gene is left open where the match is weak. Only some rows state a clone size, as once, few, many or a class for expanded clones.

>12|NA|NA|TRBV12-3/TRBV12-4|TRBJ2-1
TGTGCCAGCAGTTCAGGCGTCGATGAGCAGTTCTTC
CASSSGVDEQFF
>15|NA|TRBD1|TRBV5-4|TRBJ2-5
TGTGCCAGCAGAAAGGGACAGGGAGTAGTAGAGACCCAGTACTTC
CASRKGQGVVETQYF
>18|NA|NA|TRBV11-3|TRBJ2-4
TGTGCCAGCAGCTTAGATGGGGTAGCGGTACTAGCCAAAAACATTCAGTACTTC
CASSLDGVAVLAKNIQYF
>14|NA|NA|TRBV5-4|TRBJ1-2
TGTGCCAGCAGCCGGAAGGACGGGCCCTATGGCTACACCTTC
CASSRKDGPYGYTF
>16|NA|TRBD1|TRBV15|TRBJ1-5
TGTGCCACCAGCACGGGGACAGATTATAGCAATCAGCCCCAGCATTTT
CATSTGTDYSNQPQHF
>13|NA|TRBD2|TRBV30|TRBJ2-3
TGTGCCTGGTCGGGACTAGGCACAGATACGCAGTATTTT
CAWSGLGTDTQYF
>14|NA|NA|TRBV7-8|TRBJ1-1
TGTGCCAGCAATATAGGAGGGATGAACACTGAAGCTTTCTTT
CASNIGGMNTEAFF
>15|NA|TRBD2|TRBV6-1|TRBJ2-7
TGTGCCAGCAGTGAATGGCTAGCGGGAGGTGGCGAGCAGTACTTC
CASSEWLAGGGEQYF
>12|NA|NA|TRBV10-3|TRBJ2-7
TGTGCCATCAGTGCCCCTAGGGCCGAGCAGTACTTC
CAISAPRAEQYF
>15|NA|NA|TRBV11-3|TRBJ2-2
TGTGCCAGCAGCCGAGTAGGGCCCGGCACCGGGGAGCTGTTTTTT
CASSRVGPGTGELFF
>14|NA|NA|TRBV6-2/TRBV6-3|TRBJ1-5
TGTGCCAGCAGTTCGAGGGGGTTCAATCAGCCCCAGCATTTT
CASSSRGFNQPQHF
>12|NA|NA|TRBV27|TRBJ1-4
TGTGCCAGCAGGATGAGTTGGGAAAAACTGTTTTTT
CASRMSWEKLFF
>13|NA|NA|TRBV12-3/TRBV12-4|TRBJ2-7
TGTGCCAGCAGTACCGGACTCGATTACGAGCAGTACTTC
CASSTGLDYEQYF
>14|NA|TRBD2|TRBV7-8|TRBJ2-2
TGTGCCAGCATCATAGCGGGGCACACCGGGGAGCTGTTTTTT
CASIIAGHTGELFF
>15|NA|TRBD2|TRBV11-2|TRBJ2-5
TGTGCCAGCAGCTTGAACAGCGGGGGCCATTCGACCCAGTACTTC
CASSLNSGGHSTQYF
>13|few|NA|TRBV7-8|TRBJ1-3
TGTGCCAGCAGCTTAGCAGGGAAGGGCACCATATATTTT
CASSLAGKGTIYF
>13|NA|NA|TRBV6-5|TRBJ2-3
TGTGCCAGCAGCGCCGGGAACACAGATACGCAGTATTTT
CASSAGNTDTQYF
>14|NA|TRBD1|TRBV6-5|TRBJ2-7
TGTGCCAGCACCGGATACGGGACAGAAGACGAGCAGTACTTC
CASTGYGTEDEQYF
>14|NA|NA|TRBV29-1|TRBJ1-2
TGCAGCGTTGAAGAGATAGGAAGCAACTCTGGCTACACCTTC
CSVEEIGSNSGYTF
>18|NA|TRBD2|TRBV27|TRBJ2-7
TGTGCCAGCAGTTTATCCGGGGTGGTGGGGGGGATAACCTACGAGCAGTACTTC
CASSLSGVVGGITYEQYF